The next 24 T cell receptor beta chains were all read from a single sample in a study of T-cell reconstitution after alpha-beta-depleted transplantation in children. Unique molecular identifiers were used in preparing the TCRbeta library. Each CDR3 protein gets one entry after TCRdb re-called the PCR reads with MiXCR. The data hold approximately 630,000 distinct CDR3 sequences, with roughly 13% observed a single time. The source material was PBMCs, sampled before TCRalphabeta/CD19-depleted stem cell transplant. The receptors derive from a girl aged 2-10 years with congenital amegakaryocytic thrombocytopenia, due to receive a stem cell transplant.

This clonotype was seen at least ten times. CDR3 protein: CASSLVVTAAPGELFF. CDR3 nucleotide sequence: TGTGCCAGCAGCTTAGTGGTTACAGCGGCCCCCGGGGAGCTGTTTTTT. The chain has TRBV7-9 and TRBJ2-2; the D gene is possibly TRBD2 (5 bases). V shed 1 base and J shed 6 bases, with 15 bases lying between them. The CDR3 has 16 amino acids. From germline, CDR1 is SEHNR and CDR2 FQNEAQ (reference sequence).

This clonotype has only a few counts. The chain links TRBV10-2 to TRBJ2-1; no clear D. Germline CDR1 and CDR2: WSHSY and SAAADI. The CDR3 contains 18 residues. The V and J ends lost 0 bases and 1 base respectively, with 16 bases between them. This CDR3 is CASSESARQPMSYNEQFF. Written as DNA, the CDR3 is TGCGCCAGCAGTGAGTCGGCGAGACAACCGATGTCCTACAATGAGCAGTTCTTC.

This clonotype came up many times. The gene calls are TRBV3-1 and TRBJ2-3; D call uncertain. Trimming pared 0 bases from V and 4 bases from J, leaving 2 bases between. CDR1 is LGHDT, CDR2 YNNKEL, per germline (reference sequence). This CDR3 has 12 residues. CDR3 protein: CASSQDADTQYF. The CDR3 DNA sequence: TGTGCCAGCAGCCAAGACGCAGATACGCAGTATTTT.

Only a few counts were recorded for this clonotype. The chain combines TRBV5-1 with TRBJ2-1, with a possible D match to TRBD2 (6 bases). Trimming removed 0 bases at V and 14 bases at J, with 12 bases between. This CDR3 is built from 12 residues. CDR1 is SGHRS, CDR2 YFSETQ, per germline. CDR3 coding DNA: TGCGCCAGCAGCTTGGTGGGACTCTTTGAGTTCTTC. It codes for CASSLVGLFEFF.

The rearrangement links TRBV3-1 to TRBJ2-4; a possible D gene is TRBD1 (5 bases). This CDR3 has 17 amino acids. With 4 bases removed from V and 0 bases from J, the gap between germline ends came to 16 bases. The germline CDR1 and CDR2 sequences are LGHDT and YNNKEL (reference sequence). In nucleotides, the CDR3 is TGTGCCAGCAGCCCAACCTCGACAGCCTTAGCCAAAAACATTCAGTACTTC. It specifies CASSPTSTALAKNIQYF.

This clonotype was detected a few times. The V and J genes are TRBV19 and TRBJ2-1; D is possibly TRBD2 (5 bases). The CDR3 extends over 12 amino acids. The V gene lost 8 bases and the J gene lost 8 bases, with 13 bases spanning the gap. CDR1 and CDR2 (germline): LNHDA, SQIVND (reference sequence). In DNA form, the CDR3 reads TGTGCCAGTTGGCCGGGGTGGGATGAGCAGTTCTTC. Residues: CASWPGWDEQFF.

This clonotype was seen ten or more times. The V call is TRBV29-1, the J call TRBJ2-7, with TRBD2 identical over 11 bases. Per the germline V gene, CDR1 is SQVTM and CDR2 is ANQGSEA. The CDR3 has 13 amino acids. V shed 5 bases, J shed 6 bases, and the junction held 6 bases outside the gene matches. This chain's CDR3 is CSVLGTSGAEQYF. Here the CDR3 DNA reads TGCAGCGTTCTGGGGACTAGCGGCGCCGAGCAGTACTTC.

This clonotype was picked up many times. The junction differs from germline at one of its ends, possibly a read error. The rearrangement uses TRBV3-1 and TRBJ2-7; 7 bases are shared with TRBD2. CDR3 size: 15 residues. The germline V gene has CDR1 LGHDT and CDR2 YNNKEL (reference sequence). CDR3 nucleotide sequence: TGTGCCAGCAGCAAAGATCGGACTAGATTGGACGAGCAGTACTTC. It is translated as CASSKDRTRLDEQYF.

Ten or more counts support this clonotype. CDR3 sequence reads: CASSLAGSGYNEQFF. The DNA for the CDR3 is TGCGCCAGCAGCTTGGCGGGTAGCGGATACAATGAGCAGTTCTTC. The chain uses TRBV5-1 and TRBJ2-1; perhaps TRBD2 as D (6 bases). Germline-derived CDR1 and CDR2 are SGHRS and YFSETQ. Trimming shortened V by 0 bases and J by 4 bases, and 11 bases separated the two germline ends. The CDR3 length is 15 residues.

This clonotype was detected a few times. The rearrangement joins TRBV28 to TRBJ2-7; D is possibly TRBD2 (6 bases). Deletions cut 3 bases from V and 2 bases from J, with 11 bases between. CDR1 and CDR2 from the germline V gene are MDHEN and SYDVKM. There are 14 residues in the CDR3. The chain's CDR3 is CASSFGSGTYEQYF. Written as DNA, the CDR3 is TGTGCCAGCAGTTTCGGTAGCGGAACCTACGAGCAGTACTTC.

This clonotype was recorded at least ten times. The CDR3 sequence: CASSLGQGPDTQYF. For the CDR3, the DNA is TGTGCCAGCAGCTTGGGACAGGGCCCAGATACGCAGTATTTT. This chain connects TRBV5-5 to TRBJ2-3; the match to TRBD1 covers 7 bases. J gave up 4 bases and V 0 bases, and 2 bases lay outside the gene matches. The CDR3 consists of 14 residues. Germline V gene lookup returns CDR1 SGHKS and CDR2 YYEKEE (reference sequence).

This chain connects TRBV11-1 to TRBJ1-3; possible D gene TRBD1, 6 bases. This CDR3 has 18 residues. Germline V gene data show CDR1 as SGHAT and CDR2 as FQDESV (reference sequence). Trimming pared 5 bases from V and 4 bases from J, leaving 24 bases between. DNA for the CDR3: TGTGCCAGCAGCGGAGGAGGACAGTTTAGGGGTGCAGGAAACACCATATATTTT. It is translated as CASSGGGQFRGAGNTIYF.

This clonotype came up many times. The chain's CDR3 is CASSPGTSGYYGYTF. The DNA for the CDR3 is TGTGCCAGCAGCCCTGGGACATCCGGTTACTATGGCTACACCTTC. The V and J genes are TRBV7-9 and TRBJ1-2, with D tentatively TRBD1 (6 bases). In germline, CDR1 is SEHNR, CDR2 FQNEAQ (reference sequence). The CDR3 length is 15 residues. With 5 bases removed from V and 3 bases from J, the gap between germline ends came to 16 bases.

There are many counts of this clonotype. The gene calls are TRBV10-3 and TRBJ2-1; tentative D call: TRBD2 (6 bases). Germline CDR1 is ENHRY and CDR2 is SYGVKD. Trimming shortened V by 3 bases and J by 1 base, and 13 bases separated the two germline ends. This CDR3 contains 16 residues. In DNA form, the CDR3 reads TGTGCCATCAGTGACCCCAGCGGGCGTTCCTACAATGAGCAGTTCTTC. Its protein is CAISDPSGRSYNEQFF.

The chain links TRBV12-3 or TRBV12-4 to TRBJ2-1, with 7 bases fitting TRBD2. The V segment lost 5 bases and the J segment 4 bases; nucleotides outside the gene matches: 11. The CDR3 totals 16 residues. CDR3 DNA: TGTGCCAGCAGTCCCCCTCGAGCGGGATTTTACAATGAGCAGTTCTTC. Protein sequence: CASSPPRAGFYNEQFF.

This clonotype was seen only a few times. V usage is TRBV28 and J usage is TRBJ1-5; 9 bases agree with TRBD1. The CDR3 loop spans 14 amino acids. V was clipped by 6 bases and J by 7 bases; unmatched bases: 7. Germline V gene lookup returns CDR1 MDHEN and CDR2 SYDVKM. CDR3 sequence reads: CASRWTGEGQPQHF. In nucleotides, the CDR3 is TGTGCCAGCAGGTGGACAGGGGAGGGGCAGCCCCAGCATTTT.

CDR3 DNA: TGCGCCAGCAGCTTGTTCCGGGCCGACTACGAGCAGTACTTC. It yields the protein CASSLFRADYEQYF. The chain has TRBV5-1 and TRBJ2-7; no definite D call. The CDR3 is 14 amino acids. V gave up 1 base and J gave up 3 bases, with 11 bases separating them. CDR1 is SGHRS, CDR2 YFSETQ, per germline.

This clonotype occurred many times. The chain joins TRBV9 to TRBJ2-7; a weak D match, TRBD1 (5 bases). V was shortened by 3 bases and J by 4 bases, with 5 bases between the two germline ends. Germline V CDR1 and CDR2: SGDLS, YYNGEE. The CDR3 consists of 11 residues. The CDR3 DNA follows: TGTGCCAGCAGCGAGGGGTACGAGCAGTACTTC. Amino acid sequence: CASSEGYEQYF.

Ten or more counts support this clonotype. The V and J genes are TRBV6-6 and TRBJ2-7; TRBD1 or TRBD2 may be the D gene (5 bases each). Trimming took off 2 bases at V and 10 bases at J, with 9 bases between the two ends. The CDR3 covers 11 residues. Germline V gene sequence: CDR1 MNHNY, CDR2 SVGAGI (reference sequence). The CDR3 protein is CASSYVGEQYF. CDR3 DNA: TGTGCCAGCAGTTACGTGGGGGAACAGTACTTC.

This clonotype has ten or more counts. V usage is TRBV5-1 and J usage is TRBJ1-4; D is unclear. The V gene lost 4 bases and the J gene lost 8 bases, with 21 bases spanning the gap. CDR3 length equals 16 residues. Germline CDR1 and CDR2: SGHRS and YFSETQ. The CDR3 DNA follows: TGCGCCAGCAGCAATCCTTCGGACTACACTGGGGAAAAACTGTTTTTT. Its translation: CASSNPSDYTGEKLFF.

A few counts support this clonotype. This chain's CDR3 is CASSLAVGNTIYF. In DNA, the CDR3 is TGCGCCAGCAGCTTGGCGGTCGGAAACACCATATATTTT. The chain links TRBV5-1 to TRBJ1-3, with D uncertain. V dropped 0 bases and J dropped 4 bases, with 5 bases sitting between them. The CDR3 totals 13 residues. CDR1 and CDR2 (germline): SGHRS, YFSETQ. Filled out from reference TRBV5-1 and TRBJ1-3, the complete variable domain reads KAGVTQTPRYLIKTRGQQVTLSCSPISGHRSVSWYQQTPGQGLQFLFEYFSETQRNKGNFPGRFSGRQFSNSRSEMNVSTLELGDSALYLCASSLAVGNTIYFGEGSWLTVV.

In its sample, this clonotype was seen many times. The chain joins TRBV20-1 to TRBJ2-2; 7 nucleotides match TRBD2. The CDR3 consists of 16 residues. The J segment lost 1 base and the V segment lost 0 bases, leaving 5 bases of the junction unmatched. The germline CDR1 and CDR2 sequences are DFQATT and SNEGSKA (reference sequence). The DNA of the CDR3 is TGCAGTGCTAGAGAAACTGGCGGGAGGAACACCGGGGAGCTGTTTTTT. It specifies CSARETGGRNTGELFF.

The chain uses TRBV4-1 and TRBJ2-5; D is possibly TRBD1 (5 bases). The ends were cut back, 4 bases at V and 4 bases at J, with 16 bases in the middle. Germline V gene data show CDR1 as MGHRA and CDR2 as YSYEKL. This CDR3 contains 15 residues. The CDR3 here is CASSPLVGLGETQYF. The CDR3 region has the DNA TGCGCCAGCAGCCCCCTTGTGGGGCTGGGAGAGACCCAGTACTTC.

This clonotype occurred many times. V is TRBV7-2 and J is TRBJ1-1; no clear D gene. The V end lost 5 bases, the J end lost 1 base, and 14 bases lay between the germline ends. This CDR3 has 15 amino acids. CDR1 and CDR2 from the germline V gene are SGHTA and FQGNSA. The CDR3 protein is CASSAPDGSNTEAFF. CDR3 nucleotide sequence: TGTGCCAGCAGCGCACCGGACGGATCGAACACTGAAGCTTTCTTT.